The 8 T cell receptor beta chains in this list originate from one sample, sequenced in a study of shared clonotypes between healthy human individuals. The repertoire was sequenced with immunoSEQ multiplex PCR; TCRdb's copy has only in-frame clones and lacks some. This sample has 500,000 to 650,000 clones, with roughly four fifths found just once. Material: PBMCs. These receptors were collected from a woman in her thirties or forties in good health. Some clones in this sample may be carry-over from other donors' samples.

This clone came up many times. This chain connects TRBV6-6 to TRBJ2-2; 9 bases fit TRBD2. CDR1 MNHNY and CDR2 SVGAGI come from the germline V gene (reference sequence). The length of the CDR3 is 12 residues. Losses at the gene ends were 5 bases for V and 13 bases for J; bases not matched to a gene: 5. CDR3 sequence (DNA): TGTGCCAGCAGTAGCGGGGGGCCAGGGCTGTTTTTT. Protein product: CASSSGGPGLFF.

V is TRBV19 and J is TRBJ2-6; D might be TRBD2 (6 bases). The CDR3 has 14 amino acids. The V gene's germline CDR1 is LNHDA and CDR2 SQIVND (reference sequence). V dropped 10 bases and J dropped 4 bases, with 14 bases sitting between them. CDR3: CATWGLGGANVLTF. DNA of the CDR3: TGTGCCACCTGGGGACTTGGGGGGGCCAACGTCCTGACTTTC.

This chain connects TRBV27 to TRBJ2-5, with TRBD2 as a possible D gene (5 bases). Germline V gene sequence: CDR1 MNHEY, CDR2 SMNVEV (reference sequence). The CDR3 loop spans 14 amino acids. Trimming pared 5 bases from V and 2 bases from J, leaving 12 bases between. The CDR3 nucleotides read TGTGCCAGCAGTCAATCCGGGATTCAAGAGACCCAGTACTTC. It codes for CASSQSGIQETQYF.

This clone was counted at least ten times. The chain employs TRBV2 and TRBJ2-3; no definite D call. Per germline, CDR1 SNHLY and CDR2 FYNNEI. The CDR3 has 14 residues. V gave up 6 bases and J gave up 4 bases, with 14 bases separating them. CDR3: CASRGVFESDTQYF. For the CDR3, the DNA is TGTGCCAGCAGAGGCGTTTTCGAGTCAGATACGCAGTATTTT.

V and J are TRBV28 and TRBJ1-1; D might be TRBD1 (6 bases). CDR1 is MDHEN, CDR2 SYDVKM, per germline. The germline V and J ends were trimmed by 2 bases and 5 bases, with 9 bases remaining between them. The CDR3 has 13 residues. CDR3 in amino acids: CASSLAGVTEAFF. The CDR3 nucleotides are TGTGCCAGCAGTTTAGCAGGGGTTACTGAAGCTTTCTTT.

As DNA, the CDR3 is TGTGCCAGCAGCCCGGACAGGGAGGATGAGCAGTTCTTC. It translates to CASSPDREDEQFF. The chain links TRBV7-8 to TRBJ2-1; 8 nucleotides line up with TRBD1. The CDR3 covers 13 residues. Trimming at V came to 5 bases and at J to 8 bases, leaving 5 bases not matched to a gene. CDR1 and CDR2 (germline): SGHVS, FQNEAQ.

The chain has TRBV4-2 and TRBJ2-2, with no clear D. V was pared by 4 bases and J by 0 bases, with 9 bases between. The length of the CDR3 is 15 residues. Germline CDR1 is LGHNA and CDR2 is YNFKEQ. As DNA, the CDR3 is TGTGCCAGCAGCCCGGATAGATCGAACACCGGGGAGCTGTTTTTT. Protein: CASSPDRSNTGELFF.

The chain couples TRBV5-1 to TRBJ2-2, with 9 bases aligning to TRBD2. This CDR3 is built from 16 residues. The V segment lost 0 bases and the J segment 3 bases; nucleotides outside the gene matches: 3. The germline CDR1 and CDR2 sequences are SGHRS and YFSETQ. CDR3 protein: CASSLAAGGDTGELFF. The CDR3 nucleotides read TGCGCCAGCAGCTTGGCGGCGGGAGGGGACACCGGGGAGCTGTTTTTT.